These 22 T cell receptor beta chains were all obtained from the same sample, sequenced in a study of T cell responses to AZD1222 COVID-19 vaccine (dated by TCRdb to about 2021). The method behind the library was the immunoSEQ multiplex PCR assay. TCRdb retrieved this table from immuneACCESS and kept in-frame rearrangements only. Not all clones are present; in checked studies, unresolved V genes account for under half, and no reason is known for the remainder. The sample table lists roughly 150,000 clones, 91% of them with a count of one. Of the sample, roughly 4.6% falls within the top ten clones. This specimen's time point label, per the study, means: baseline before first vaccination. The sample here was peripheral blood, taken on day 0 of AZD1222 vaccination. These receptors were obtained from an adult in good health.

The V call is TRBV6-6, the J call TRBJ2-3; 12 bases fit TRBD2. CDR1 is MNHNY and CDR2 is SVGAGI in the germline V gene (reference sequence). The CDR3 loop spans 16 amino acids. V shed 5 bases, J shed 4 bases, and the junction held 7 bases outside the gene matches. CDR3 amino acids: CASSNLLAGGADTQYF. The CDR3 DNA is TGTGCCAGCAGTAACCTACTAGCGGGAGGTGCAGATACGCAGTATTTT.

The V gene is TRBV19, the J gene TRBJ1-2; D remains unclear. The V and J ends lost 6 bases and 2 bases respectively, with 10 bases between them. The CDR3 is made up of 13 amino acids. In germline, CDR1 is LNHDA, CDR2 SQIVND (reference sequence). The CDR3 region has the DNA TGTGCCAGTAGATTGGGAGCGAACTATGGCTACACCTTC. Encoded protein: CASRLGANYGYTF.

This chain links TRBV7-2 with TRBJ2-1; 8 bases map to TRBD1. Germline-derived CDR1 and CDR2 are SGHTA and FQGNSA. The length of the CDR3 is 13 residues. The junction had 2 bases not matched to a gene; V was cut back by 3 bases and J by 7 bases. Here the CDR3 reads CASSFYRGNEQFF. CDR3 DNA sequence: TGTGCCAGCAGCTTTTACAGGGGGAATGAGCAGTTCTTC.

This rearrangement joins TRBV9 to TRBJ2-3, with a weak D call TRBD2 (5 bases). The CDR3 loop spans 15 amino acids. Germline CDR1 is SGDLS and CDR2 is YYNGEE. With 4 bases removed from V and 2 bases from J, the gap between germline ends came to 14 bases. This chain's CDR3 is CASSPSQRPTDTQYF. In nucleotides, the CDR3 is TGTGCCAGCAGCCCCTCGCAGCGGCCCACAGATACGCAGTATTTT.

This clone has just one count. This chain joins TRBV27 and TRBJ2-1; D is ambiguous. The CDR3 is made up of 14 amino acids. Germline CDR1 is MNHEY and CDR2 is SMNVEV (reference sequence). V gave up 3 bases and J gave up 10 bases, with 16 bases separating them. The CDR3 DNA sequence: TGTGCCAGCAGTTTCTCCCGAGTTACAGAAGAGCAGTTCTTC. Its translation is CASSFSRVTEEQFF.

V and J are TRBV10-1 and TRBJ1-3; D remains unclear. This CDR3 comprises 15 residues. The ends were cut back, 4 bases at V and 4 bases at J, with 14 bases in the middle. Germline V CDR1 and CDR2: WNHNN, SYGVQD (reference sequence). This CDR3 is CASSAVLGLGNTIYF. DNA for the CDR3: TGCGCCAGCAGTGCCGTGCTGGGGTTGGGAAACACCATATATTTT.

This clone was seen only once. This chain uses TRBV6-5 with TRBJ1-1; tentatively, D is TRBD1 (5 bases). From germline, CDR1 is MNHEY and CDR2 SVGAGI. CDR3 length: 12 residues. Trimming removed 7 bases at V and 10 bases at J, with 16 bases between. The CDR3 region is CASISRGLGAFF. The CDR3 coding sequence is TGTGCCAGCATTTCCCGGGGACTGGGAGCTTTCTTT.

This clone was found once. This chain links TRBV27 with TRBJ2-1; D is ambiguous. Germline V gives CDR1 MNHEY, CDR2 SMNVEV (reference sequence). Trimming stripped 2 bases from V and 8 bases from J, with 13 bases between. This CDR3 region has 14 residues. CDR3 region: CASSLSRFGYEQFF. Written as DNA, the CDR3 is TGTGCCAGCAGTTTAAGCAGATTTGGATATGAGCAGTTCTTC.

The J gene is TRBJ2-7, the V gene TRBV9; 8 nucleotides match TRBD1. CDR3 length: 14 residues. The V gene end was trimmed by 0 bases and the J gene end by 3 bases; junction bases not matched to a gene: 2. CDR1 SGDLS and CDR2 YYNGEE come from the germline V gene. Here the CDR3 reads CASSVATGGYEQYF. The DNA for the CDR3 is TGTGCCAGCAGCGTAGCTACAGGGGGCTACGAGCAGTACTTC. Supplemented by reference TRBV9 and TRBJ2-7, the full variable domain reads DSGVTQTPKHLITATGQRVTLRCSPRSGDLSVYWYQQSLDQGLQFLIQYYNGEERAKGNILERFSAQQFPDLHSELNLSSLELGDSALYFCASSVATGGYEQYFGPGTRLTVT.

The chain recombines TRBV28 with TRBJ1-2; possibly TRBD1 for D (6 bases). The CDR3 runs to 15 residues. Trimming removed 6 bases from V and 5 bases from J, with 19 bases in between. In germline, CDR1 is MDHEN, CDR2 SYDVKM. The CDR3 reads CASSLGGAQNYGYTF. The CDR3 DNA reads TGTGCCAGCAGCTTAGGGGGGGCGCAAAATTATGGCTACACCTTC.

The chain couples TRBV28 to TRBJ2-7, with 8 bases identical to TRBD2. Germline trimming cut 4 bases from V and 2 bases from J; bases unmatched to any gene: 7. Germline lookup yields CDR1 MDHEN and CDR2 SYDVKM. This CDR3 region has 15 residues. The DNA for the CDR3 is TGTGCCAGCAGTTCACCAGGCGGGAGGACCTACGAGCAGTACTTC. It codes for CASSSPGGRTYEQYF.

The chain employs TRBV28 and TRBJ1-1; 9 bases are shared with TRBD1. The germline V gene has CDR1 MDHEN and CDR2 SYDVKM. The V and J ends lost 5 bases and 9 bases, in that order; junction bases with no gene match: 7. The CDR3 runs to 13 residues. CDR3 DNA sequence: TGTGCCAGCAGTCGAGGACAGGGGCGACAAGCTTTCTTT. Translation: CASSRGQGRQAFF.

The chain recombines TRBV15 with TRBJ1-2; D is undetermined. The V gene lost 9 bases and the J gene lost 3 bases, with 14 bases spanning the gap. Germline CDR1 is LNHNV and CDR2 is YYDKDF (reference sequence). The CDR3 loop spans 13 amino acids. The chain's CDR3 is CATSLRHYYGYTF. The CDR3 bases are TGTGCCACGTCCCTGCGACACTACTATGGCTACACCTTC.

The V call is TRBV19, the J call TRBJ1-3, with D unclear. Germline V gene lookup returns CDR1 LNHDA and CDR2 SQIVND (reference sequence). Trimming pared 5 bases from V and 0 bases from J, leaving 11 bases between. CDR3 length: 15 residues. CDR3 amino acids: CASSPRDNSGNTIYF. CDR3 coding DNA: TGTGCCAGTAGTCCCCGGGATAACTCTGGAAACACCATATATTTT.

The sample holds a few counts of this clone. The V and J genes are TRBV11-2 and TRBJ1-2, with TRBD1 matching over 9 bases. V was pared by 11 bases and J by 6 bases, with 10 bases of the junction left unmatched. Germline V gene lookup returns CDR1 SGHAT and CDR2 FQNNGV. This CDR3 is 13 amino acids long. Here the CDR3 DNA reads TGTGCCTCCAGGGGACAGGGTGTCCATGGCTACACCTTC. Its protein is CASRGQGVHGYTF.

The V and J genes are TRBV7-9 and TRBJ2-1; the match to TRBD1 covers 10 bases. The length of the CDR3 is 14 residues. Germline CDR1 reads SEHNR; CDR2 reads FQNEAQ (reference sequence). With 5 bases clipped from V and 8 bases from J, the junction kept 6 bases outside the gene matches. CDR3 bases: TGTGCCAGCAGCCTAGGACAGGGGGGCGATGAGCAGTTCTTC. Protein: CASSLGQGGDEQFF.

CDR3 coding DNA: TGTGCCAGCCGACAGGGTCGGAACACTGAAGCTTTCTTT. Protein: CASRQGRNTEAFF. This chain links TRBV6-5 with TRBJ1-1, with TRBD1 identical over 7 bases. The CDR3 runs to 13 residues. The V gene end was trimmed by 8 bases and the J gene end by 1 base; junction bases not matched to a gene: 4. Germline V gives CDR1 MNHEY, CDR2 SVGAGI.

V gene TRBV2 combines with J gene TRBJ2-3; tentatively, D is TRBD2 (6 bases). CDR1 and CDR2 from the germline V gene are SNHLY and FYNNEI. V was pared by 6 bases and J by 4 bases, with 8 bases between. The CDR3 has 12 residues. CDR3 sequence: CASRLAADTQYF. The CDR3 bases are TGTGCCAGCAGACTAGCTGCAGATACGCAGTATTTT.

This clone was found once. In DNA form, the CDR3 reads TGCAGCGTTGAACGCCCCTCGCGCCTAGCTTTCTTT. As protein: CSVERPSRLAFF. The chain uses TRBV29-1 and TRBJ1-1; no firm D call. The V gene's germline CDR1 is SQVTM and CDR2 ANQGSEA. V was cut by 2 bases and J by 10 bases, with 14 bases left in between. The CDR3 runs to 12 residues.

The chain recombines TRBV10-2 with TRBJ1-4, with D perhaps TRBD1 (6 bases). The CDR3 totals 15 residues. V was pared by 5 bases and J by 3 bases, with 13 bases between. Germline V gene lookup returns CDR1 WSHSY and CDR2 SAAADI. DNA of the CDR3: TGCGCCAGCAGTTCTAACAGGGTTGCTAATGAAAAACTGTTTTTT. Translation gives CASSSNRVANEKLFF.

The J gene is TRBJ2-2, the V gene TRBV2; D remains ambiguous. The germline CDR1 and CDR2 sequences are SNHLY and FYNNEI. Trimming removed 7 bases at V and 8 bases at J, with 14 bases between. The CDR3 length is 13 residues. The CDR3 loop is CASIIDRKGELFF. In DNA form, the CDR3 reads TGTGCCAGCATCATAGATCGGAAAGGGGAGCTGTTTTTT.

Points on this clone: The sample carries other DNA sequences with the same CDR3. This chain joins TRBV15 and TRBJ1-5, with D unclear. Trimming left V 1 base short and J 1 base short, with 2 bases between. This CDR3 contains 13 residues. Germline V gives CDR1 LNHNV, CDR2 YYDKDF (reference sequence). CDR3 residues: CATSRGSNQPQHF. The DNA of the CDR3 is TGTGCCACCAGCAGAGGAAGCAATCAGCCCCAGCATTTT.